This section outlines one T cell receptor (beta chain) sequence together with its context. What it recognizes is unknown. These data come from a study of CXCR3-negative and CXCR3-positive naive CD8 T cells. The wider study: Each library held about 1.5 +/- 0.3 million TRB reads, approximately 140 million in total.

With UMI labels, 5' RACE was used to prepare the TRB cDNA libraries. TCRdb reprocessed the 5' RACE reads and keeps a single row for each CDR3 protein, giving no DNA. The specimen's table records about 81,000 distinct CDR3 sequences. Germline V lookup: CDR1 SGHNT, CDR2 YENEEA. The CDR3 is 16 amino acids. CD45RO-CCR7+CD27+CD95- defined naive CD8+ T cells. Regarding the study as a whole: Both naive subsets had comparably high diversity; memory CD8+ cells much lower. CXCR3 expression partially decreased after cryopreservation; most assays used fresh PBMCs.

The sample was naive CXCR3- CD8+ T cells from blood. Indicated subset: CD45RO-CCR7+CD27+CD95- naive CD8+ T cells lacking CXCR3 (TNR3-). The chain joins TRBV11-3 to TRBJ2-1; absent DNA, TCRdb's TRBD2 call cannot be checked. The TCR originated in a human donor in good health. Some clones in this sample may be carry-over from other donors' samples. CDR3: CASSTTSGRGDNEQFF.